This TCR beta chain derives from a study of T cell changes during pregnancy in multiple sclerosis. The CDR3 totals 16 residues. Per germline, CDR1 SGHDN and CDR2 FVKESK. Unmatched junction bases numbered 2, after V lost 0 bases and J lost 0 bases. TCRdb's table, derived via immunoSEQ multiplex PCR, lists solely in-frame clones and lacks some. This table holds 30,000 to 45,000 clones, over 75% found once. The starting material was CD8+ T cells from peripheral blood mononuclear cells, obtained before pregnancy. The clonotype comes from a female donor with multiple sclerosis, enrolled in a pregnancy study. This sequence joins TRBV14 and TRBJ2-1; 7 bases fit TRBD2. The CDR3 sequence: CASSQDGGSSYNEQFF. The CDR3 DNA follows: TGTGCCAGCAGCCAAGACGGCGGGAGCTCCTACAATGAGCAGTTCTTC.